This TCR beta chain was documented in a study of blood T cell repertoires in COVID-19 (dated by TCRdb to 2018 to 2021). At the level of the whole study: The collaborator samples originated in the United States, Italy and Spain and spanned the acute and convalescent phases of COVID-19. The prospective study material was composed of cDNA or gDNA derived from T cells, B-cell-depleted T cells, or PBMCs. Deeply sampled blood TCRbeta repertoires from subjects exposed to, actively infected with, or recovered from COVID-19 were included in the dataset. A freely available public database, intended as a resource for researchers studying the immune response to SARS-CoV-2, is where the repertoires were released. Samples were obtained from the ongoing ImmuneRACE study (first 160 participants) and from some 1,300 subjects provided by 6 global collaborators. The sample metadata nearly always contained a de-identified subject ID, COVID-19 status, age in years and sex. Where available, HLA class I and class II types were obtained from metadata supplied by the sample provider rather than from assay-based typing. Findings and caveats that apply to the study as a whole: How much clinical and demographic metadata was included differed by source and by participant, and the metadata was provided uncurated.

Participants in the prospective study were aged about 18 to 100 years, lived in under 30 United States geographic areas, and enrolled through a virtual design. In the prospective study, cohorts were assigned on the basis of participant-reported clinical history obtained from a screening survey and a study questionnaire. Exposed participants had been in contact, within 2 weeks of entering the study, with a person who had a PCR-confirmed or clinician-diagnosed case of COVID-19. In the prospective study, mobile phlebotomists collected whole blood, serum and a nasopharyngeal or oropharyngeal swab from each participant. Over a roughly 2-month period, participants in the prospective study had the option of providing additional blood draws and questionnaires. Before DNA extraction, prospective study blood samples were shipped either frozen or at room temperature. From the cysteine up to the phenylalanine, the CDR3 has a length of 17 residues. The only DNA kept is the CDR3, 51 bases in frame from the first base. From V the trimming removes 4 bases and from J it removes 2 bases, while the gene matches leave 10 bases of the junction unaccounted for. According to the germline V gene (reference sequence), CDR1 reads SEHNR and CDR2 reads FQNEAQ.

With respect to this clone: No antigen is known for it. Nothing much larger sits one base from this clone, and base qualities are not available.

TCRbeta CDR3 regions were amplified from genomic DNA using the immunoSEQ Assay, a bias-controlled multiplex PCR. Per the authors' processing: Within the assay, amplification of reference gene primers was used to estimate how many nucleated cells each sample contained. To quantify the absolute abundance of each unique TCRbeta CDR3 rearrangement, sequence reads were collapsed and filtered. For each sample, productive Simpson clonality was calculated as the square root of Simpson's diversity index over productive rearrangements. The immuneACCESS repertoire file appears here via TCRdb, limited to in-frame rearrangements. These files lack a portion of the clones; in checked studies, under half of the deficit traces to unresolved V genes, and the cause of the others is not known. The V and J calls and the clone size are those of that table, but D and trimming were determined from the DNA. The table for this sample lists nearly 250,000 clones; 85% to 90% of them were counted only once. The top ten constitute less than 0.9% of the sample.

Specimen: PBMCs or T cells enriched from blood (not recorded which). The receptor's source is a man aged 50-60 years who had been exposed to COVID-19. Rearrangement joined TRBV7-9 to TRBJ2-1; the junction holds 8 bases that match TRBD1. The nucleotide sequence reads TGTGCCAGCAGCTCTCGTCCGGACAGGGTGCCCTACAATGAGCAGTTCTTC. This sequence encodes CASSSRPDRVPYNEQFF.